This is a list of T cell receptor beta chains from one sample in a study of T cell changes during pregnancy in multiple sclerosis. Method: immunoSEQ multiplex PCR; TCRdb's copy keeps in-frame clones and lacks some. The table records 75,000 to 95,000 clones, around 92% of them present only once. The sample here was peripheral blood, taken in the first trimester of pregnancy. The receptors here all came from a female donor in good health, enrolled as a control in a pregnancy study. The CDR3 runs from the conserved cysteine through the conserved F or W.

v_gene	len	j_gene	CDR3aa
TRBV5-1	13	TRBJ2-1	CASRDGTGDEQFF
TRBV5-1	14	TRBJ1-2	CASSWGQGTDGYTF
TRBV6-6	14	TRBJ2-2	CASSSTGSTGELFF
TRBV19	14	TRBJ2-5	CASSIGGSRETQYF
TRBV5-1	11	TRBJ2-7	CASFGQGGKYF
TRBV7-2	14	TRBJ1-3	CASSLVAGGNTIYF
TRBV6-1	15	TRBJ2-1	CASRPRAQEGNEQFF
TRBV19	17	TRBJ2-1	CASSIGTGGSPGNEQFF
TRBV5-6	15	TRBJ1-1	CASSLLRVLNTEAFF
TRBV28	12	TRBJ1-1	CASSLKLGGGFF
TRBV4-2	14	TRBJ2-7	CASSQEKQSYEQYF
TRBV19	17	TRBJ2-1	CASSIGSGGMAYNEQFF
TRBV9	15	TRBJ1-3	CASSVGARSGNTIYF
TRBV6-5	14	TRBJ1-1	CASIEGARNTEAFF